This TCR beta chain was identified during a study of Tregs in tolerant kidney transplant recipients. The study's findings and limits: This study did not directly address biological reproducibility.

The germline gives CDR1 SGHDT, CDR2 YYEEEE. CDR3 length: 15 amino acids. The germline V and J ends were trimmed by 4 bases and 1 base, with 14 bases remaining between them. Regarding this clone: The antigen is not known.

Only in-frame clones appear in the TCRdb table, and some are missing; sequencing was by immunoSEQ multiplex PCR. The repertoire holds approximately 65,000 clones, with around 83% as singletons. CD4+CD25+CD127- Tregs, CD4+CD25- non-Tregs, CD4 and CD8 cells were sorted. The specimen sequenced was CD4+ T cells from blood. This sequence originates from a human donor in good health. This sequence joins TRBV5-6 and TRBJ2-5, with D perhaps TRBD2 (6 bases). The CDR3: CASSLRGTLQETQYF. Here the CDR3 DNA reads TGTGCCAGCAGCCTGCGAGGGACTCTCCAAGAGACCCAGTACTTC.